This TCR beta chain was sequenced during a study of blood T cell repertoires in COVID-19. Some clones are missing from TCRdb's copy, which holds only in-frame ones; the method was immunoSEQ multiplex PCR. This table holds approximately 170,000 clones, approximately 82% found once. This CDR3 has 20 amino acids. Germline V gene lookup returns CDR1 SGHNT and CDR2 YENEEA. The J segment lost 0 bases and the V segment lost 4 bases, leaving 17 bases of the junction unmatched. The TCR was taken from a woman at least 80 years old with active or convalescent COVID-19. The genes are TRBV11-3 and TRBJ2-7; 11 bases match TRBD2. Specimen: peripheral blood. CDR3 bases: TGTGCCAGCAGCTCACGGGGGCGGGGACTAGCGGTACTATACTCCTACGAGCAGTACTTC. It is translated as CASSSRGRGLAVLYSYEQYF.